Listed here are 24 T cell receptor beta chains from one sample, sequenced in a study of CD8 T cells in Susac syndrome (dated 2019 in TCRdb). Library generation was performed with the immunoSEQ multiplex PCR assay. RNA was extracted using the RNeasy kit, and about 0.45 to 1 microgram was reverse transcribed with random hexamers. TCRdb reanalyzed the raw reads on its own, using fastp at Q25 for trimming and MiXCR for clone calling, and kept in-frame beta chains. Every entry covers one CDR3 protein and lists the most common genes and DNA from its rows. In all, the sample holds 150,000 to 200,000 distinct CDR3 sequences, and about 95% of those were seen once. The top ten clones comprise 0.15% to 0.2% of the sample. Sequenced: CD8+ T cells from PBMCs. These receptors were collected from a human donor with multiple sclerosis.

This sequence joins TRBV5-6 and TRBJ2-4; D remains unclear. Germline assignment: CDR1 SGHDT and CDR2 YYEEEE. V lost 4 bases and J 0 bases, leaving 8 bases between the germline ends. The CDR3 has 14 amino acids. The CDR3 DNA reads TGTGCCAGCAGCCACCAGATAGCCAAAAACATTCAGTACTTC. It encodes CASSHQIAKNIQYF.

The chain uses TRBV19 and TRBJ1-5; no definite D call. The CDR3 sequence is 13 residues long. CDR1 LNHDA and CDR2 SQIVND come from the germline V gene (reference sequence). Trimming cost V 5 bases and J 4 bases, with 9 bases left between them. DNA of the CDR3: TGTGCCAGTAGTTCCATAACTAATCAGCCCCAGCATTTT. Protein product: CASSSITNQPQHF.

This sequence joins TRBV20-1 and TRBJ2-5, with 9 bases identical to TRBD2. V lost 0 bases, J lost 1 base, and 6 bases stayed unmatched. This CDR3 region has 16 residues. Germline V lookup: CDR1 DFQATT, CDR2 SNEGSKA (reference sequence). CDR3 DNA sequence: TGCAGTGCTAGAGATTCGGCGGGGGGGCCCCAAGAGACCCAGTACTTC. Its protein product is CSARDSAGGPQETQYF.

CDR3 protein: CSASQIDRGLVQETQYF. The CDR3 nucleotides read TGCAGCGCCTCCCAGATTGACAGGGGGCTTGTGCAAGAGACCCAGTACTTC. This chain links TRBV29-1 with TRBJ2-5, with 10 bases aligning to TRBD1. The J segment lost 2 bases and the V segment lost 7 bases, leaving 16 bases of the junction unmatched. The CDR3 runs to 17 residues. Germline CDR1 and CDR2: SQVTM and ANQGSEA.

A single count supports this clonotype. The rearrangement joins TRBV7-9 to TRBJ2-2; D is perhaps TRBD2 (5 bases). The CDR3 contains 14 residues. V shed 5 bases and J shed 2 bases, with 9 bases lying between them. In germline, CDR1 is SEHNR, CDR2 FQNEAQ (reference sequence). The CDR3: CASSQRTNTGELFF. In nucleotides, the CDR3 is TGTGCCAGCAGCCAACGGACTAACACCGGGGAGCTGTTTTTT.

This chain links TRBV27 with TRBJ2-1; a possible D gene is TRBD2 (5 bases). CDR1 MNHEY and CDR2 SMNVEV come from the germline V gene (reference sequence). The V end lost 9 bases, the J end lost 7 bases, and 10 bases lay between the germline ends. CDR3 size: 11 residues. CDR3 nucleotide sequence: TGTGCCAGTCTGCGAGGGAATGAGCAGTTCTTC. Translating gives CASLRGNEQFF.

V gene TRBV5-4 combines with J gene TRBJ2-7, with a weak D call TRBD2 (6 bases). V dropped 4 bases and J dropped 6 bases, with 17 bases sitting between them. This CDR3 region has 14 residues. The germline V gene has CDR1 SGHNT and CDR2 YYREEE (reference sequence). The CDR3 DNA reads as TGTGCCAGCAGCCTACCGGGACTTGGGGCCGAGCAGTACTTC. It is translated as CASSLPGLGAEQYF. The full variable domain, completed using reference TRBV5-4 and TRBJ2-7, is ETGVTQSPTHLIKTRGQQVTLRCSSQSGHNTVSWYQQALGQGPQFIFQYYREEENGRGNFPPRFSGLQFPNYSSELNVNALELDDSALYLCASSLPGLGAEQYFGPGTRLTVT.

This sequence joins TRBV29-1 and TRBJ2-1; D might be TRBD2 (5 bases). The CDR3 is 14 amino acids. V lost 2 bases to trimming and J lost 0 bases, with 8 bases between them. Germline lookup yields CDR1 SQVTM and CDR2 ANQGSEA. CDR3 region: CSVEPRDSYNEQFF. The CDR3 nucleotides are TGCAGCGTTGAACCCCGGGACTCCTACAATGAGCAGTTCTTC.

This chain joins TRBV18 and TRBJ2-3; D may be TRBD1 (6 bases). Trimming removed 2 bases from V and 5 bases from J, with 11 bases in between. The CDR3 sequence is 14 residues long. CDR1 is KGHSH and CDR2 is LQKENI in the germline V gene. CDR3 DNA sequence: TGTGCCAGCTCACCAAGACAGGAGGAAGATACGCAGTATTTT. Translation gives CASSPRQEEDTQYF.

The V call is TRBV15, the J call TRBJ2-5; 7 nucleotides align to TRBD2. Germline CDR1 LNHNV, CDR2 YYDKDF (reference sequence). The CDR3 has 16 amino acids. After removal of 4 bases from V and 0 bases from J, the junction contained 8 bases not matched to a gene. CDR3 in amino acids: CATSKGRELYQETQYF. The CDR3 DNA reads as TGTGCCACCAGCAAGGGGCGGGAGTTGTACCAAGAGACCCAGTACTTC.

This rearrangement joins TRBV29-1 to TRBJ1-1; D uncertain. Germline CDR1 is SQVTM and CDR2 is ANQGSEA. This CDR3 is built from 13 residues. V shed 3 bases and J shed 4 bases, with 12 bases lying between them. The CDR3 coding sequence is TGCAGCGTTGAGGCCATGGAGGGCACTGAAGCTTTCTTT. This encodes CSVEAMEGTEAFF.

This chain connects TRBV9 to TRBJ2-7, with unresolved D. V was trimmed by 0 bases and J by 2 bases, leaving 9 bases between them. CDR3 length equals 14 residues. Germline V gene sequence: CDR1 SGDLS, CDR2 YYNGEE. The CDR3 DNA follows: TGTGCCAGCAGCGTAGCGGCACTTACCTACGAGCAGTACTTC. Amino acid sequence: CASSVAALTYEQYF.

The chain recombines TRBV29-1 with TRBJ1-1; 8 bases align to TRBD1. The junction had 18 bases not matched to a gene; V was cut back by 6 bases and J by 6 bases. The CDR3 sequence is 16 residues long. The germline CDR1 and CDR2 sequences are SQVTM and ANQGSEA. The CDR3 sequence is CSVGWVEGQGSPEAFF. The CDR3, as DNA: TGCAGCGTCGGGTGGGTAGAAGGACAGGGATCCCCTGAAGCTTTCTTT.

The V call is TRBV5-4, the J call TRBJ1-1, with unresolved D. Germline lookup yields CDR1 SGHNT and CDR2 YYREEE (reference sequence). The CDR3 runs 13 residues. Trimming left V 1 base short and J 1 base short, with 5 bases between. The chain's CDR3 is CASSLTANTEAFF. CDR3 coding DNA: TGTGCCAGCAGCTTGACAGCGAACACTGAAGCTTTCTTT.

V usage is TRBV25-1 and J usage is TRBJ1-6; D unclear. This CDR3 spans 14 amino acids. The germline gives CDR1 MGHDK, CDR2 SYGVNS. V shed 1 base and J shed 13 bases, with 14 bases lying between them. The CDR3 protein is CASSESLAGSPLHF. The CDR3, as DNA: TGTGCCAGCAGTGAATCCCTGGCAGGTTCGCCCCTCCACTTT.

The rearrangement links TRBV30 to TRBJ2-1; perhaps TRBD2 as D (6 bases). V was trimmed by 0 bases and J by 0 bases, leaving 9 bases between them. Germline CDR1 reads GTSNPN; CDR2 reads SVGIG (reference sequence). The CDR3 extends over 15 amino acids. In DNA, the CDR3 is TGTGCCTGGAGTGTAGACGGGAGCTCCTACAATGAGCAGTTCTTC. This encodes CAWSVDGSSYNEQFF.

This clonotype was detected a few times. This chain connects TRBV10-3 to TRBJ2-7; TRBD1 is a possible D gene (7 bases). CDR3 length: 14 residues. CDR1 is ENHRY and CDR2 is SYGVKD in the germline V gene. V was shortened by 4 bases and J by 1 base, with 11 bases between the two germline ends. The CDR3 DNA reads TGTGCCATCAGTGCCGCGGGACAGTCCTACGAGCAGTACTTC. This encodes CAISAAGQSYEQYF.

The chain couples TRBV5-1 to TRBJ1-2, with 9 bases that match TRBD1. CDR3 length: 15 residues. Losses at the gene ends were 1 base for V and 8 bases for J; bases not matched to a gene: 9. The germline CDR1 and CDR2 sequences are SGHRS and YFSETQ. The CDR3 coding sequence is TGCGCCAGCAGCTTGACTACAGGGGGCGTAGAAGGCTACACCTTC. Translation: CASSLTTGGVEGYTF.

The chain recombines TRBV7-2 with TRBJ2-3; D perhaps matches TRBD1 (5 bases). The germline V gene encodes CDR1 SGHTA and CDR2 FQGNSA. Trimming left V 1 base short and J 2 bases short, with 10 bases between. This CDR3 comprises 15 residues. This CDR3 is CASSLVIGHTDTQYF. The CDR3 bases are TGTGCCAGCAGCTTAGTGATCGGACACACAGATACGCAGTATTTT.

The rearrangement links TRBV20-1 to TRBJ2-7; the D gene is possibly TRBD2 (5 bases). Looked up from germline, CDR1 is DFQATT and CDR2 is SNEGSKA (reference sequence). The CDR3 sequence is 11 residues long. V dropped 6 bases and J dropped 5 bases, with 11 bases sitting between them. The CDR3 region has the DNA TGCAGTGCGAGGGCTGTAGACGAGCAGTACTTC. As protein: CSARAVDEQYF.

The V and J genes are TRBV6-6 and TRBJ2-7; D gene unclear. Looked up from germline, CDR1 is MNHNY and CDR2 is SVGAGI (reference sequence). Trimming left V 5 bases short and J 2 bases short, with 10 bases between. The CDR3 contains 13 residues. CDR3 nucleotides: TGTGCCAGCAGTATTACGACGGCCTACGAGCAGTACTTC. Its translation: CASSITTAYEQYF.

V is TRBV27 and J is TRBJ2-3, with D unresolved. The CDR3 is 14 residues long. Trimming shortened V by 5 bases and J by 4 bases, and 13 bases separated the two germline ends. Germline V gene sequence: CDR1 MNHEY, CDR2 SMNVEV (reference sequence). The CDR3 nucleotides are TGTGCCAGCAGTCTATGGTTCGAGGCAGATACGCAGTATTTT. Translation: CASSLWFEADTQYF.

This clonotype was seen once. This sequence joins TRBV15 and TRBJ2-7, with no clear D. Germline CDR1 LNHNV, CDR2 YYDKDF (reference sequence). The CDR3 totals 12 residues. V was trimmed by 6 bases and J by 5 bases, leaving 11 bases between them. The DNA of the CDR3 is TGTGCCACCAGTGAGCATCCCAACGAGCAGTACTTC. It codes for CATSEHPNEQYF.

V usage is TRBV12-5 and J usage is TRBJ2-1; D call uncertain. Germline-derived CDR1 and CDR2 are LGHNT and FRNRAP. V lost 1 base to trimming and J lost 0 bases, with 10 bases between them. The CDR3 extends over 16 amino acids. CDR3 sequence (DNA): TGTGCTAGTGGTTTGGACAAGGTTAGCTCCTACAATGAGCAGTTCTTC. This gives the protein CASGLDKVSSYNEQFF.